This TCR beta chain was found in a study of tumor T cells in aggressive B-cell lymphoma (dated by TCRdb to 2015 to 2018). The library relied on the immunoSEQ multiplex PCR assay. The table was pulled from immuneACCESS by TCRdb, which kept in-frame rearrangements only. Such tables lose some clones; where checked, under half of the loss comes from unresolved V genes, and the rest has no known cause. This sample holds approximately 5,200 clones; roughly 94% were observed only once. Of the sample, 3.8% falls within the top ten clones. Comment on this clone: What this receptor recognizes is not known. No clone much larger than this one lies a single base away; base qualities are absent.

Sequencing used tumor tissue. This sequence was found in an adult with diffuse large B cell lymphoma.

The CDR3 protein: CASSPQVAGGQETQYF. The DNA reads TGTGCCAGCAGCCCCCAGGTAGCGGGAGGCCAAGAGACCCAGTACTTC. The V and J genes are TRBV7-2 and TRBJ2-5; 10 bases in the junction line up with TRBD2. Clipping removes 5 bases from V and 1 base from J, with 7 as the unmatched junction base count. From the germline V gene, CDR1 is SGHTA and CDR2 is FQGNSA. The CDR3 numbers 16 residues from cysteine through phenylalanine. The DNA shown is the 48-base CDR3, in frame from base 1.